The rows below give T cell receptor beta chains drawn from one sample of a study of beta chain features in type 1 diabetes. Clones were read by immunoSEQ multiplex PCR, and TCRdb kept only the in-frame ones, dropping some. The table shows around 190,000 clones, with about 13% occurring only once. The sequenced sample was central memory CD4+ T cells from blood. The receptors derive from a woman aged 18-29 years in good health. The CDR3 runs from the conserved cysteine through the conserved F or W. The D gene is left open where the match is weak. Rows may omit the clone size; those that give it use once, few, many or a size class.

TRBV13	16	TRBJ2-1	NA	NA	TGTGCCAGCAGCACTCTAAGGGACTCCCCGTCGGTTGAGCAGTTCTTC	CASSTLRDSPSVEQFF
TRBV5-6	13	TRBJ2-7	TRBD1	NA	TGTGCCAGCAGCCCGGACAGGGGGCGGGAGCAGTACTTC	CASSPDRGREQYF
TRBV5-1	16	TRBJ2-2	NA	NA	TGCGCCAGCCGGGGGACTCCGTCAGGGAACACCGGGGAGCTGTTTTTT	CASRGTPSGNTGELFF
TRBV28	11	TRBJ2-7	NA	NA	TGTGCCAGTTATAACTTGTACGAGCAGTACTTC	CASYNLYEQYF
TRBV5-1	16	TRBJ2-7	NA	NA	TGCGCCAGCAGCCGGGGTGGGCAGACTTTTTCCTACGAGCAGTACTTC	CASSRGGQTFSYEQYF
TRBV9	14	TRBJ2-5	TRBD1	few	TGTGCCAGCAGCGTAAAGGGGGCGCGCGAGACCCAGTACTTC	CASSVKGARETQYF
TRBV18	17	TRBJ2-5	TRBD2	NA	TGTGCCAGCTCCCCGGGACTAGCGGGAGCGGTCCGAGAGACCCAGTACTTC	CASSPGLAGAVRETQYF
TRBV30	15	TRBJ2-3	TRBD1	NA	TGTGCCTGGGGTCCCGGGACAGGGGGTGCAGATACGCAGTATTTT	CAWGPGTGGADTQYF
TRBV27	14	TRBJ2-7	TRBD2	few	TGTGCCAGCAGTTTAGTAGCGGGGTCCTACGAGCAGTACTTC	CASSLVAGSYEQYF
TRBV28	13	TRBJ2-3	NA	NA	TGTGCCAGCAGTTTATCAGGGGGGAATACGCAGTATTTT	CASSLSGGNTQYF
TRBV7-2	11	TRBJ2-7	NA	NA	TGTGCCAGCAGCTTACTCTACGAGCAGTACTTC	CASSLLYEQYF
TRBV6-5	12	TRBJ2-1	TRBD1	few	TGTGCCAGCAGATTCACAGGGGACGAGCAGTTCTTC	CASRFTGDEQFF
TRBV27	15	TRBJ2-7	TRBD2	NA	TGTGCCAGCAGTTTCCAAGCGGGAGCCTCCTACGAGCAGTACTTC	CASSFQAGASYEQYF
TRBV5-4	11	TRBJ2-1	NA	NA	TGTGCCAGCAGCCGGTACAATGAGCAGTTCTTC	CASSRYNEQFF
TRBV27	17	TRBJ1-4	TRBD1	few	TGTGCCAGCGGCGTATTGGGACAGAGTTCAACTAATGAAAAACTGTTTTTT	CASGVLGQSSTNEKLFF
TRBV28	16	TRBJ1-5	NA	NA	TGTGCCAGCAGTTTAGCGGGAGCCGGGGCGAATCAGCCCCAGCATTTT	CASSLAGAGANQPQHF
TRBV7-2	16	TRBJ1-2	NA	NA	TGTGCCAGCAGCTTATCCTGGCAGGGAGGAGGGTATGGCTACACCTTC	CASSLSWQGGGYGYTF
TRBV4-2	16	TRBJ2-7	NA	NA	TGTGCCAGCAGCCAAGATAACAGGGAAGACCCCTACGAGCAGTACTTC	CASSQDNREDPYEQYF
TRBV13	15	TRBJ2-7	NA	few	TGTGCCAGCAGCCTCCCGCGCCGGGGAACCTACGAGCAGTACTTC	CASSLPRRGTYEQYF
TRBV9	15	TRBJ2-6	NA	few	TGTGCCAGCAGCGTACGGGGGTCTGGGGCCAACGTCCTGACTTTC	CASSVRGSGANVLTF
TRBV28	14	TRBJ2-7	TRBD1	few	TGTGCCAGCACCAGACAGGGATCGACCTACGAGCAGTACTTC	CASTRQGSTYEQYF
TRBV5-1	13	TRBJ2-7	TRBD1	NA	TGCGCCAGCAGCCGACAGGGGGCGTCCGAGCAGTACTTC	CASSRQGASEQYF
TRBV5-1	17	TRBJ2-7	NA	few	TGCGCCAGCAGCTTGGTTGCGGGGCCAGGCGGCCGCTACGAGCAGTACTTC	CASSLVAGPGGRYEQYF
TRBV20-1	11	TRBJ2-7	TRBD2	few	TGCGTCAGCGGGAATTTGTACGAGCAGTACTTC	CVSGNLYEQYF
TRBV29-1	15	TRBJ2-3	TRBD1	few	TGCAGCGCCAGGGGGACGGCCACTAGCACAGATACGCAGTATTTT	CSARGTATSTDTQYF
TRBV2	14	TRBJ2-7	NA	few	TGTGCCAGCAGGGGGGCTAGCGGTACTTCCGAGCAGTACTTC	CASRGASGTSEQYF
TRBV4-1	15	TRBJ1-2	NA	NA	TGCGCCAGCAGCCACGAGGGTCACAGAGACTATGGCTACACCTTC	CASSHEGHRDYGYTF
TRBV9	14	TRBJ1-4	NA	few	TGTGCCAGCAGCGTCGATTTGGGAGGTGAAAAACTGTTTTTT	CASSVDLGGEKLFF
TRBV5-1	13	TRBJ1-2	TRBD1	NA	TGCGCCAGCAGAGATTCAGGGGGCGATGGCTACACCTTC	CASRDSGGDGYTF
TRBV15	17	TRBJ2-7	TRBD2	few	TGTGCCACCAGCAGAGGGACTAGCGGGACCTTCTCCTACGAGCAGTACTTC	CATSRGTSGTFSYEQYF
TRBV7-8	15	TRBJ2-1	TRBD1	few	TGTGCCAGCAGCTTAGAGGGGGCCGTCGCGGGCGAGCAGTTCTTC	CASSLEGAVAGEQFF
TRBV4-2	16	TRBJ2-5	TRBD2	NA	TGTGCCAGCAGCCAAGATCTAGCGGGCGTACAAGAGACCCAGTACTTC	CASSQDLAGVQETQYF
TRBV30	15	TRBJ1-3	TRBD1	NA	TGTGCCTGGAGTAGGGGGCGGAGCTCTGGAAACACCATATATTTT	CAWSRGRSSGNTIYF
TRBV29-1	16	TRBJ2-2	TRBD1	few	TGCAGCGTTGACACGATGAAGACAGGGAGCACCGGGGAGCTGTTTTTT	CSVDTMKTGSTGELFF
TRBV5-1	15	TRBJ2-4	TRBD2	NA	TGCGCCAGCAGCTCGGGACTAGATGGGAAGTACATTCAGTACTTC	CASSSGLDGKYIQYF
TRBV29-1	12	TRBJ1-1	TRBD1	few	TGCAGCGCGGGACAGCCGAACACTGAAGCTTTCTTT	CSAGQPNTEAFF
TRBV11-1	15	TRBJ1-1	NA	few	TGTGCCAGCAGCAGACTAAAGACGGTTGGCACTGAAGCTTTCTTT	CASSRLKTVGTEAFF